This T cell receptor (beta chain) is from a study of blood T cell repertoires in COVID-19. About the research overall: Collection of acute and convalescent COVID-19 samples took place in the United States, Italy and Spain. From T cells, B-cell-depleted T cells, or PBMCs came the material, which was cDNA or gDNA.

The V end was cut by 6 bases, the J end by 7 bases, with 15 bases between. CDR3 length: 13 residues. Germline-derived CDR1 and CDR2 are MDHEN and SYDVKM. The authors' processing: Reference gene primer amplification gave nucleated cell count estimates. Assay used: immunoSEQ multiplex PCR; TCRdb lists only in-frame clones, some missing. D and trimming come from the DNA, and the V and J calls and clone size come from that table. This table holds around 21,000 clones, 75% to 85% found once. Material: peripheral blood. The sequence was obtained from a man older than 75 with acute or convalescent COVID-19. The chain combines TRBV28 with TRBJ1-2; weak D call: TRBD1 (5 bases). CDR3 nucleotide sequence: TGTGCCAGCAGGATTTCGGGGGTTAGTGGCTACACCTTC. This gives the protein CASRISGVSGYTF.